These 2 T cell receptor beta chains share one sample of origin, sequenced in a study of cytomegalovirus exposure and HLA in healthy donors. 13 Jbeta primers and 60 Vbeta primers were used for the PCR. Generated by immunoSEQ multiplex PCR, the TCRdb table keeps only in-frame clones and is missing some. Counted here are 90,000 to 120,000 clones, 70% to 80% occurring once; the ten biggest clones make up 4% to 5.5%. Sequencing was performed on PBMCs. The receptors were sampled from a woman under 30 in good health and CMV-seropositive.

The chain carries TRBV28 and TRBJ1-5; 8 nucleotides align to TRBD1. CDR1 is MDHEN and CDR2 is SYDVKM in the germline V gene. The CDR3 is 15 amino acids. The V segment lost 7 bases and the J segment 2 bases; nucleotides outside the gene matches: 7. Here the CDR3 reads CASTPRGLGNQPQHF. CDR3 DNA sequence: TGTGCCAGCACCCCCAGGGGGCTGGGCAATCAGCCCCAGCATTTT.

This chain uses TRBV7-9 with TRBJ2-3; 9 bases are a match to TRBD1. The germline V gene has CDR1 SEHNR and CDR2 FQNEAQ (reference sequence). The CDR3 contains 17 residues. The trim removed 5 bases at V and 3 bases at J, leaving 12 bases unmatched. The CDR3 protein is CASSPGDRVFGTDTQYF. The CDR3, as DNA: TGTGCCAGCAGCCCAGGGGACAGGGTTTTTGGGACAGATACGCAGTATTTT.